This TCR beta chain was profiled in a study of CD8+ T cells in alopecia areata. Extracted RNA was reverse transcribed into cDNA, the sequencing template. Data came from immunoSEQ multiplex PCR; TCRdb stores just in-frame clones and leaves some out. The data hold 190,000 or so clones, with 55% to 70% observed a single time. Documented treatment: oral pan-JAK inhibitor, 5-10 mg twice daily. Sorted populations comprised CD4+ and CD8+ T cells obtained from PBMCs. Germline V gene lookup returns CDR1 SQVTM and CDR2 ANQGSEA. This CDR3 is built from 12 residues. Deletions cut 2 bases from V and 2 bases from J, with 7 bases between. This clone was seen only a few times. The same CDR3 can be traced to other DNA sequences in this sample.

The source is a human donor with alopecia areata. The rearrangement joins TRBV29-1 to TRBJ2-7, with D unclear. The sequencing used CD4+ T cells sorted from blood, collected at week 24, from a patient treated with tofacitinib. CDR3 sequence (DNA): TGCAGCGTTGAACAAGGCGCCTACGAGCAGTACTTC. Encoded protein: CSVEQGAYEQYF.